This is a list of T cell receptor beta chains from one sample in a study of blood T cell repertoires in COVID-19. Clones were read by immunoSEQ multiplex PCR, and TCRdb kept only the in-frame ones, dropping some. In the table there are around 320,000 clones, about nine tenths of which are singletons. The sample comprised peripheral blood. These receptors all stem from a man aged 18 to 30 with active or convalescent COVID-19. Each CDR3 is given with its conserved first and last residue. The D gene is left open where the match is weak. Rows give clone size only sometimes, using once, few, many, or a class for an expanded clone.

TRBV27	TRBD1	TRBJ1-1	.	TGTGCCAGCAGTTTGACACAGGGGGAAATGGGGGCTTTCTTT	CASSLTQGEMGAFF
TRBV5-1	.	TRBJ1-5	.	TGCGCCAGCAGCCGGGAGGGGGGGTTCGAGCCCCAGCATTTT	CASSREGGFEPQHF
TRBV5-1	TRBD1	TRBJ2-7	.	TGCGCCAGCAGCTTCGACAGGGACGAGCAGTACTTC	CASSFDRDEQYF
TRBV5-1	TRBD1	TRBJ2-7	once	TGCGCCAGCAGCCAGGGACAGGGCAACGAGCAGTACTTC	CASSQGQGNEQYF
TRBV4-1	TRBD2	TRBJ2-5	.	TGCGCCAGCAGCCAGGGACTAGCGGCCTCCCCCCTCCAAGAGACCCAGTACTTC	CASSQGLAASPLQETQYF
TRBV3-1/TRBV3-2	TRBD1	TRBJ2-7	.	TGTGCCAGCAGCCAAGGTAAGGGACAGGGCTCCTACGAGCAGTACTTC	CASSQGKGQGSYEQYF
TRBV6-5	.	TRBJ2-1	.	TGTGCCAGCAGTTTACAGCGGGTGCTATACAATGAGCAGTTCTTC	CASSLQRVLYNEQFF
TRBV4-1	TRBD1	TRBJ2-1	.	TGCGCCAGCAGCCCGGGACAGGGGGGGCGAAGCTCCTACAATGAGCAGTTCTTC	CASSPGQGGRSSYNEQFF
TRBV24-1	TRBD1	TRBJ2-2	.	TGTGCCACCAGCTCCCGGGACAGGGGGCGGACCGGGGAGCTGTTTTTT	CATSSRDRGRTGELFF
TRBV9	TRBD2	TRBJ2-7	.	TGTGCCAGCAGCGTAGAGGCTAGCGGGAGTTACGAGCAGTACTTC	CASSVEASGSYEQYF
TRBV7-6	.	TRBJ1-5	few	TGTGCCAGCAGCTCACTGCCGGGGGGTCAGCCCCAGCATTTT	CASSSLPGGQPQHF
TRBV6-6	.	TRBJ2-2	.	TGTGCCAGCAGTTACTCGATGGGGAGTTTGTGGCTGTTTTTT	CASSYSMGSLWLFF
TRBV29-1	TRBD1	TRBJ1-2	.	TGCAGCGTTGAAGGAGGACAGGGTGAAGGCTACACCTTC	CSVEGGQGEGYTF
TRBV9	.	TRBJ2-6	few	TGTGCCAGCAGCTCATCCTGGAGCTCTGGGGCCAACGTCCTGACTTTC	CASSSSWSSGANVLTF
TRBV9	TRBD1	TRBJ2-2	.	TGTGCCAGCAGCGTGGGACAGGGAAACACCGGGGAGCTGTTTTTT	CASSVGQGNTGELFF
TRBV14	TRBD1	TRBJ1-2	.	TGTGCCAGCAGCCTAACCGGGACAGGTGGTGGCTACACCTTC	CASSLTGTGGGYTF
TRBV4-1	.	TRBJ2-5	.	TGCGCCAGCAGCCACCTGAGGAAAGAGACCCAGTACTTC	CASSHLRKETQYF
TRBV6-5	.	TRBJ2-7	.	TGTGCCAGCAGTTACCGGGATAGCAGGTACTTC	CASSYRDSRYF
TRBV27	TRBD1	TRBJ1-1	.	TGTGCCAGCAGTACTCCGGGACAGGGGAACACTGAAGCTTTCTTT	CASSTPGQGNTEAFF
TRBV5-1	.	TRBJ2-1	.	TGCGCCAGCAGGAGGCGGGCCCTCACGGGGGATGAGCAGTTCTTC	CASRRRALTGDEQFF
TRBV2	.	TRBJ2-5	.	TGTGCCAGCAAGACCGGGTACCAAGAGACCCAGTACTTC	CASKTGYQETQYF
TRBV27	TRBD2	TRBJ2-1	.	TGTGCCAGCAGTATCAACCTTAGCGGGGCAGAGCAGTTCTTC	CASSINLSGAEQFF
TRBV11-3	TRBD1	TRBJ2-7	.	TGTGCCAGCAGCTCCGCCGGGACAGGGAACTACGAGCAGTACTTC	CASSSAGTGNYEQYF
TRBV5-1	.	TRBJ1-2	.	TGCGCCAGCAGCTTAGACAGGCGCTGGGGCTACACCTTC	CASSLDRRWGYTF
TRBV4-1	TRBD1	TRBJ1-6	.	TGCGCCAGCAGCCAAGGACAGGGCTATGATTCACCCCTCCACTTT	CASSQGQGYDSPLHF
TRBV5-1	.	TRBJ1-1	.	TGCGCCAGCAGCTTGGTCGTAAACACTGAAGCTTTCTTT	CASSLVVNTEAFF
TRBV28	.	TRBJ2-2	.	TGTGCCAGCAGGCAACAGGAAGCGACCGGGGAGCTGTTTTTT	CASRQQEATGELFF
TRBV28	.	TRBJ2-5	.	TGTGCCAGCATTGGCTTCCAAGAGACCCAGTACTTC	CASIGFQETQYF
TRBV27	TRBD1	TRBJ2-7	.	TGTGCCAGCAATCGCGCAGGGGGCGCGGACGAGCAGTACTTC	CASNRAGGADEQYF
TRBV7-9	TRBD1	TRBJ1-4	.	TGTGCCAGCAGCTTAGGGGGACAGTCGAGTGAAAAACTGTTTTTT	CASSLGGQSSEKLFF
TRBV3-1/TRBV3-2	TRBD2	TRBJ2-3	.	TGTGCCAGCAGCCAAGCGGCTAGCGGGGGGGATACGCAGTATTTT	CASSQAASGGDTQYF
TRBV11-2	.	TRBJ2-7	.	TGTGCCAGCAGCCCGGTCGGGGGATACGAGCAGTACTTC	CASSPVGGYEQYF
TRBV3-1/TRBV3-2	.	TRBJ2-3	.	TGTGCCAGCAGCCAGGGCGGGAGCACAGATACGCAGTATTTT	CASSQGGSTDTQYF
TRBV27	.	TRBJ1-6	.	TGTGCCAGCAGAAGGGGGGGAGTTTCACCCCTCCACTTT	CASRRGGVSPLHF
TRBV14	.	TRBJ2-5	once	TGTGCCAGCAGGCATACGTTGGACACGAACCAAGAGACCCAGTACTTC	CASRHTLDTNQETQYF
TRBV19	.	TRBJ2-2	once	TGTGCCAGTCACGAAGATCTAACCGGGGAGCTGTTTTTT	CASHEDLTGELFF
TRBV7-9	.	TRBJ2-3	.	TGTGCCAGCAGCCCGATTAGTCTAGACGCTTCAGATACGCAGTATTTT	CASSPISLDASDTQYF
TRBV4-1	.	TRBJ1-1	.	TGCGCCAGCAGCCAAGATGGTAGAAACACTGAAGCTTTCTTT	CASSQDGRNTEAFF
TRBV18	TRBD1	TRBJ1-3	.	TGTGCCAGCTCACCGGACAGGGGGATCTCTGGAAACACCATATATTTT	CASSPDRGISGNTIYF
TRBV5-6	.	TRBJ2-7	few	TGTGCCAGCAGTTCGACAGTCAGCTCCTACGAGCAGTACTTC	CASSSTVSSYEQYF
TRBV2	.	TRBJ2-1	few	TGTGCCAGCAGAGGGGCACGGGCTGTCGATGAGCAGTTCTTC	CASRGARAVDEQFF
TRBV11-2	.	TRBJ2-1	.	TGTGCCAGCAGTAACCAGGGGAAACCCTACAATGAGCAGTTCTTC	CASSNQGKPYNEQFF
TRBV5-1	TRBD2	TRBJ2-7	.	TGCGCCAGCAGCCTAGCTAGCGGGAGGGCCTTGTACGAGCAGTACTTC	CASSLASGRALYEQYF
TRBV9	TRBD2	TRBJ2-2	.	TGTGCCAGCAGCGTACGCCGAGAGACTAGCCGCACCGGGGAGCTGTTTTTT	CASSVRRETSRTGELFF
TRBV11-2	TRBD1	TRBJ1-1	.	TGTGCCAGCAGCTTAGAGTGGACAGGGAGAGTGAACACTGAAGCTTTCTTT	CASSLEWTGRVNTEAFF
TRBV7-9	.	TRBJ1-1	.	TGTGCCAGCAGCTTGCAGGGTAGGGTGTATGAGAACACTGAAGCTTTCTTT	CASSLQGRVYENTEAFF
TRBV7-2	TRBD2	TRBJ2-7	.	TGTGCCAGCAGCTTAGTTGCGGGGGGGCTTGTTTTCGAGCAGTACTTC	CASSLVAGGLVFEQYF
TRBV4-1	TRBD1	TRBJ1-5	few	TGCGCCAGCAGCCAAACAGGGGGCAATCAGCCCCAGCATTTT	CASSQTGGNQPQHF
TRBV4-1	.	TRBJ2-7	.	TGCGCCAGCAGCCCGCAGACAAACTACGAGCAGTACTTC	CASSPQTNYEQYF
TRBV5-1	.	TRBJ1-2	.	TGCGCCAGCAGCCTTACTGACAGGACCAGCTATGGCTACACCTTC	CASSLTDRTSYGYTF